The 7 T cell receptor beta chains in this list originate from one sample, sequenced in a study of cytomegalovirus exposure and HLA in healthy donors. PCR involved 60 Vbeta and 13 Jbeta primers. Assay used: immunoSEQ multiplex PCR; TCRdb lists only in-frame clones, some missing. The table has roughly 120,000 clones, around 70% seen once. The sequenced sample was PBMCs. Receptor source: a middle-aged man in good health and CMV-seropositive.

This rearrangement joins TRBV7-9 to TRBJ2-7; tentatively, D is TRBD2 (6 bases). With 1 base removed from V and 2 bases from J, the gap between germline ends came to 18 bases. Germline assignment: CDR1 SEHNR and CDR2 FQNEAQ (reference sequence). This CDR3 has 17 amino acids. The CDR3 loop is CASSLVSAGNKAYEQYF. The DNA for the CDR3 is TGTGCCAGCAGCTTAGTTAGTGCGGGAAACAAAGCCTACGAGCAGTACTTC.

The J gene is TRBJ1-1, the V gene TRBV5-1, with TRBD1 as a possible D gene (5 bases). The V end lost 0 bases, the J end lost 4 bases, and 13 bases lay between the germline ends. Per the germline V gene, CDR1 is SGHRS and CDR2 is YFSETQ. The CDR3 spans 15 residues. CDR3 DNA sequence: TGCGCCAGCAGCTTGGTCGGGGGAGCAGGCACTGAAGCTTTCTTT. Translation: CASSLVGGAGTEAFF.

This clone has only a few counts. This sequence joins TRBV5-6 and TRBJ2-7, with TRBD2 identical over 15 bases. The CDR3 runs to 16 residues. Trimming at V came to 4 bases and at J to 5 bases, leaving 7 bases not matched to a gene. Germline V gives CDR1 SGHDT, CDR2 YYEEEE. DNA for the CDR3: TGTGCCAGCAGCAATGGACTAGCGGGAGGGCTCCACGAGCAGTACTTC. Its protein product is CASSNGLAGGLHEQYF. The full variable domain, completed using reference TRBV5-6 and TRBJ2-7, is DAGVTQSPTHLIKTRGQQVTLRCSPKSGHDTVSWYQQALGQGPQFIFQYYEEEERQRGNFPDRFSGHQFPNYSSELNVNALLLGDSALYLCASSNGLAGGLHEQYFGPGTRLTVT.

CDR3 in amino acids: CASSQERGDTQYF. The CDR3 nucleotides are TGCGCCAGCAGCCAAGAACGGGGAGATACGCAGTATTTT. The J gene is TRBJ2-3, the V gene TRBV4-1; weak D call: TRBD2 (5 bases). V was trimmed by 0 bases and J by 5 bases, leaving 6 bases between them. The CDR3 totals 13 residues. From germline, CDR1 is MGHRA and CDR2 YSYEKL.

This chain joins TRBV7-9 and TRBJ2-7; D is perhaps TRBD1 (5 bases). This CDR3 has 16 residues. V was pared by 1 base and J by 0 bases, with 13 bases between. CDR1 and CDR2 (germline): SEHNR, FQNEAQ (reference sequence). The CDR3 coding sequence is TGTGCCAGCAGCTTAGGTGGTGGGGCCCCCTCCTACGAGCAGTACTTC. Encoded protein: CASSLGGGAPSYEQYF.

J is TRBJ2-3 and V is TRBV30, with 13 bases matching TRBD2. Trimming cost V 6 bases and J 6 bases; bases outside gene matches: 12. In germline, CDR1 is GTSNPN, CDR2 SVGIG (reference sequence). The CDR3 is 16 residues long. The CDR3 region is CACLGLAGAMGDTQYF. CDR3 bases: TGTGCCTGTTTAGGACTAGCGGGGGCCATGGGGGATACGCAGTATTTT.

This clone was seen a single time. The chain couples TRBV2 to TRBJ2-7; 10 bases align to TRBD1. The CDR3 totals 14 residues. V dropped 9 bases and J dropped 2; count of bases not matched to a gene: 7. Looked up from germline, CDR1 is SNHLY and CDR2 is FYNNEI. The CDR3 is CASEGDRGAYEQYF. DNA of the CDR3: TGTGCCAGTGAGGGGGACAGGGGCGCCTACGAGCAGTACTTC. The whole variable domain, filled in from reference TRBV2 and TRBJ2-7, reads EPEVTQTPSHQVTQMGQEVILRCVPISNHLYFYWYRQILGQKVEFLVSFYNNEISEKSEIFDDQFSVERPDGSNFTLKIRSTKLEDSAMYFCASEGDRGAYEQYFGPGTRLTVT.